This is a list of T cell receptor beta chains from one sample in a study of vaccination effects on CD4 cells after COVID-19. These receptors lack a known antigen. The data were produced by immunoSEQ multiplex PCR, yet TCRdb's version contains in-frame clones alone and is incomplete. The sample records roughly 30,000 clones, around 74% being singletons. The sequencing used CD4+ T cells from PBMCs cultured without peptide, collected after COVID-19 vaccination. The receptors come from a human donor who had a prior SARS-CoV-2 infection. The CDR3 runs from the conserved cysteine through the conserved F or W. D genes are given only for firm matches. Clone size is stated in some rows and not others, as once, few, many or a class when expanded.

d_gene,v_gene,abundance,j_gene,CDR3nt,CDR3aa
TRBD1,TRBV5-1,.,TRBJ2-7,TGCGCCAGCAGCTTGGCGGGGACAGTCCAAGAGCAGTACTTC,CASSLAGTVQEQYF
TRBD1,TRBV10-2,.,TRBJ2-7,TGCGCCAGCAGTGAGGGGACAGTCTCCTACGAGCAGTACTTC,CASSEGTVSYEQYF
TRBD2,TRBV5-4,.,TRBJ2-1,TGTGCCAGCAGACTGGGGTTGGCGGGGGAATCCTACAATGAGCAGTTCTTC,CASRLGLAGESYNEQFF
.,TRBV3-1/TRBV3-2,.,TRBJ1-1,TGTGCCAGCAGCCAGGAGGCCTCGAACACTGAAGCTTTCTTT,CASSQEASNTEAFF
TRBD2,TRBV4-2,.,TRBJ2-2,TGTGCCAGCAGCCAAGATGGCATTAGCGGGGGGGCCCTGAGAACCGGGGAGCTGTTTTTT,CASSQDGISGGALRTGELFF
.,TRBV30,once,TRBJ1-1,TGTGCCTGGAGGCGGTACGGGGGATTGAACACTGAAGCTTTCTTT,CAWRRYGGLNTEAFF
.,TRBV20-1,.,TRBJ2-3,TGCAGTGCTACTGACCAGGGGAGCACAGATACGCAGTATTTT,CSATDQGSTDTQYF
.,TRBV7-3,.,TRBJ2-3,TGTGCCAGCAGCTTAGGACAAGTTGCAGATACGCAGTATTTT,CASSLGQVADTQYF
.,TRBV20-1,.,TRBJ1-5,TGCAGTGCTAGTGCCCCTTACCATAGCAATCAGCCCCAGCATTTT,CSASAPYHSNQPQHF
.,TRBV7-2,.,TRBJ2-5,TGTGCCAGCAGCTTAGGTGGGGTGGATTGGGAGACCCAGTACTTC,CASSLGGVDWETQYF
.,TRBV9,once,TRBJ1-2,TGTGCCAGCAGCGCCTCTCCATGGACGGTCTATGGCTACACCTTC,CASSASPWTVYGYTF